The 8 T cell receptor beta chains in this list originate from one sample, sequenced in a study of identical twins. TCRdb re-derived calls from the 5' RACE reads in MiXCR, one entry per CDR3 protein. The repertoire includes approximately 150,000 distinct CDR3 sequences, approximately 4% of them detected once, and 8% to 8.5% sits in the top ten. The sample taken for sequencing was memory T cells sorted from blood. These receptors came from a young man in good health.

This clonotype has at least ten counts. This sequence joins TRBV20-1 and TRBJ1-4; D is possibly TRBD1 (5 bases). Trimming took 3 bases from V and 7 from J, leaving 15 bases between them. Germline values: CDR1 DFQATT, CDR2 SNEGSKA (reference sequence). CDR3 length: 14 amino acids. CDR3 residues: CSASSRQFSEKLFF. Here the CDR3 DNA reads TGCAGTGCTAGTTCGCGACAGTTCTCTGAAAAACTGTTTTTT.

This clonotype has a count of ten or more. The chain has TRBV4-3 and TRBJ2-3; the D gene is possibly TRBD2 (5 bases). Trimming shortened V by 3 bases and J by 1 base, and 11 bases separated the two germline ends. The CDR3 consists of 15 residues. CDR1 and CDR2 (germline): LGHNA, YSLEER. CDR3 residues: CASSQRVFGTDTQYF. The CDR3 bases are TGCGCCAGCAGCCAGAGGGTATTTGGCACAGATACGCAGTATTTT.

This clonotype was counted at least ten times. This chain connects TRBV3-1 to TRBJ1-2; no definite D call. Per the germline V gene, CDR1 is LGHDT and CDR2 is YNNKEL (reference sequence). V lost 1 base and J 7 bases, leaving 10 bases between the germline ends. CDR3 length: 13 residues. DNA for the CDR3: TGTGCCAGCAGCCAAGTTCAACTGGGTGGCTACACCTTC. Its protein is CASSQVQLGGYTF.

There are many counts of this clonotype. The rearrangement joins TRBV10-3 to TRBJ2-2, with 9 bases that match TRBD1. This CDR3 has 14 amino acids. V dropped 5 bases and J dropped 7; count of bases not matched to a gene: 5. Germline V lookup: CDR1 ENHRY, CDR2 SYGVKD. The CDR3: CAISSGQGVGELFF. The CDR3 nucleotides read TGTGCCATCAGTTCGGGACAGGGCGTCGGGGAGCTGTTTTTT.

This clonotype was counted many times. The chain recombines TRBV6-1 with TRBJ1-5; D might be TRBD1 (6 bases). Looked up from germline, CDR1 is MNHNS and CDR2 is SASEGT. The CDR3 has 15 amino acids. V shed 7 bases and J shed 3 bases, with 16 bases lying between them. CDR3 coding DNA: TGTGCCAGCAAATCGGTGACAGGCTCCAATCAGCCCCAGCATTTT. It specifies CASKSVTGSNQPQHF.

This clonotype was seen many times. The chain has TRBV7-2 and TRBJ2-4; TRBD2 agrees at 9 bases. Germline trimming cut 5 bases from V and 6 bases from J; bases unmatched to any gene: 11. The CDR3 contains 16 residues. CDR1 is SGHTA, CDR2 FQGNSA, per germline. CDR3 sequence: CASSLRSSGTGNIQYF. The CDR3 region has the DNA TGTGCCAGCAGCCTACGTTCTAGCGGGACCGGAAACATTCAGTACTTC.

This clonotype showed up many times. The chain links TRBV28 to TRBJ2-3, with TRBD2 matching over 11 bases. Per the germline V gene, CDR1 is MDHEN and CDR2 is SYDVKM. This CDR3 contains 18 residues. With 2 bases clipped from V and 0 bases from J, the junction kept 7 bases outside the gene matches. CDR3 DNA sequence: TGTGCCAGCAGTTTAGGGCTAGCGGGAGGCCGTAGCACAGATACGCAGTATTTT. Translated: CASSLGLAGGRSTDTQYF.

This clonotype has at least ten counts. The CDR3 sequence is CSVQTGWVAKNIQYF. The CDR3 DNA follows: TGCAGTGTTCAGACAGGGTGGGTGGCCAAAAACATTCAGTACTTC. This chain connects TRBV20-1 to TRBJ2-4; 7 bases are shared with TRBD1. Unmatched junction bases numbered 10, after V lost 7 bases and J lost 1 base. CDR3 size: 15 residues. Germline loops: CDR1 DFQATT, CDR2 SNEGSKA (reference sequence).